The sequence of this T cell receptor beta chain was determined in a study of T cells in Graves' hyperthyroidism and ophthalmopathy. Across the whole study: Sampling of peripheral blood happened at initial diagnosis, prior to any treatment.

Study findings and constraints: Ophthalmopathy prediction by the model preceded onset by a median about 6.8 months.

Germline CDR1 is SGHRS and CDR2 is YFSETQ. V lost 2 bases and J lost 5, with 11 bases in between. This CDR3 has 14 residues. TCR beta CDR3 region amplification was performed from RNA transcripts. The HTBI primer set drove a first-round RT-PCR of the TCR CDR3. Each CDR3 protein gets one entry after TCRdb re-called the multiplex PCR reads with MiXCR. The sample consists of over 500,000 distinct CDR3 sequences, more than 15% of them appearing once. Comment on this clonotype: Its target is unknown.

J is TRBJ2-1 and V is TRBV5-1; no clear D. The receptor's source is a woman aged 25 to 39 with Graves' ophthalmopathy. Sequencing input: blood. CDR3 nucleotides: TGCGCCAGCAGCTTAGGCAGGTCGAACAATGAGCAGTTCTTC. Residues: CASSLGRSNNEQFF.